One sample yielded the 25 T cell receptor beta chains listed below, sequenced in a study of blood T cell repertoires in COVID-19. The repertoire was sequenced with immunoSEQ multiplex PCR; TCRdb's copy has only in-frame clones and lacks some. The profile shows around 250,000 clones, roughly 84% of them singletons. Sequencing was carried out using peripheral blood. These receptors originate from a woman between 35 and 50 years old who had recovered from COVID-19.

The CDR3 DNA follows: TGCGCCAGCAGCTTGGAAAGTCTGGGGCAGGTCGGGTCACCCCTCCACTTT. Protein product: CASSLESLGQVGSPLHF. V and J are TRBV5-1 and TRBJ1-6; possibly TRBD1 for D (5 bases). Trimming cost V 0 bases and J 10 bases, with 20 bases left between them. The CDR3 extends over 17 amino acids. From germline, CDR1 is SGHRS and CDR2 YFSETQ.

The chain links TRBV28 to TRBJ2-7, with 10 bases identical to TRBD1. This CDR3 is 16 amino acids long. The ends lost 4 bases at V and 2 bases at J; junction bases unmatched: 8. Germline CDR1 and CDR2: MDHEN and SYDVKM. CDR3 bases: TGTGCCAGCAGTTCAAAAGACAGGGGGCGAGCCTACGAGCAGTACTTC. Translating gives CASSSKDRGRAYEQYF. The full variable domain, rest sourced from reference TRBV28 and TRBJ2-7, is DVKVTQSSRYLVKRTGEKVFLECVQDMDHENMFWYRQDPGLGLRLIYFSYDVKMKEKGDIPEGYSVSREKKERFSLILESASTNQTSMYLCASSSKDRGRAYEQYFGPGTRLTVT.

A few counts support this clone. This sequence joins TRBV25-1 and TRBJ2-5; D uncertain. The germline V gene encodes CDR1 MGHDK and CDR2 SYGVNS. Trimming took off 6 bases at V and 5 bases at J, with 7 bases between the two ends. The CDR3 totals 11 residues. In nucleotides, the CDR3 is TGTGCCAGCAGGGCTTCGGAGACCCAGTACTTC. This translates into CASRASETQYF.

This sequence joins TRBV19 and TRBJ1-6; D may be TRBD1 (5 bases). The germline gives CDR1 LNHDA, CDR2 SQIVND (reference sequence). V was pared by 5 bases and J by 8 bases, with 10 bases between. The CDR3 length is 13 residues. The CDR3 DNA reads TGTGCCAGTAGTTCGGACAAATATTCACCCCTCCACTTT. It translates to CASSSDKYSPLHF. The full variable domain, in which reference TRBV19 and TRBJ1-6 provide the parts outside the CDR3, is DGGITQSPKYLFRKEGQNVTLSCEQNLNHDAMYWYRQDPGQGLRLIYYSQIVNDFQKGDIAEGYSVSREKKESFPLTVTSAQKNPTAFYLCASSSDKYSPLHFGNGTRLTVT.

This sequence joins TRBV4-2 and TRBJ1-2, with D maybe TRBD1 (6 bases). The germline gives CDR1 LGHNA, CDR2 YNFKEQ. The germline V and J ends were trimmed by 1 base and 8 bases, with 14 bases remaining between them. This CDR3 region has 14 residues. CDR3 residues: CASSQGGRGAGYTF. CDR3 nucleotides: TGTGCCAGCAGCCAAGGGGGTCGGGGGGCGGGCTACACCTTC.

The chain couples TRBV5-4 to TRBJ2-7; no reliable D call. The CDR3 spans 15 residues. Germline lookup yields CDR1 SGHNT and CDR2 YYREEE (reference sequence). Trimming left V 4 bases short and J 3 bases short, with 17 bases between. DNA for the CDR3: TGTGCCAGCAGCAAACAGACCCCGCCAAACTACGAGCAGTACTTC. Its translation: CASSKQTPPNYEQYF.

For the CDR3, the DNA is TGTGCCTGTCATGGAGGGTTAAGGGAGCTGTTTTTT. Residues: CACHGGLRELFF. V gene TRBV19 combines with J gene TRBJ2-2, with D perhaps TRBD2 (6 bases). The CDR3 has 12 residues. Deletions cut 11 bases from V and 9 bases from J, with 16 bases between. Germline V CDR1 and CDR2: LNHDA, SQIVND (reference sequence). Looking up the rest from reference TRBV19 and TRBJ2-2 gives the full variable domain: DGGITQSPKYLFRKEGQNVTLSCEQNLNHDAMYWYRQDPGQGLRLIYYSQIVNDFQKGDIAEGYSVSREKKESFPLTVTSAQKNPTAFYLCACHGGLRELFFGEGSRLTVL.

This chain links TRBV7-9 with TRBJ2-3, with 7 bases lining up with TRBD1. This CDR3 has 15 residues. CDR1 is SEHNR and CDR2 is FQNEAQ in the germline V gene (reference sequence). V was clipped by 5 bases and J by 4 bases; unmatched bases: 9. CDR3 bases: TGTGCCAGCAGCCTTCCCGGGACAGTGGCAGATACGCAGTATTTT. Amino acid sequence: CASSLPGTVADTQYF.

The chain carries TRBV6-5 and TRBJ1-3; weak D call: TRBD1 (5 bases). The V end lost 8 bases, the J end lost 4 bases, and 15 bases lay between the germline ends. Germline assignment: CDR1 MNHEY and CDR2 SVGAGI. The CDR3 consists of 14 residues. The CDR3 reads CASGSGDTGNTIYF. The CDR3 DNA reads TGTGCCAGCGGGTCGGGGGATACAGGAAACACCATATATTTT.

With respect to this clone: Distinct nucleotide sequences in the sample also encode this CDR3. The rearrangement joins TRBV5-1 to TRBJ2-5; 7 bases are a match to TRBD2. Germline CDR1 reads SGHRS; CDR2 reads YFSETQ. Losses at the gene ends were 0 bases for V and 3 bases for J; bases not matched to a gene: 2. The CDR3 is 14 residues long. CDR3 nucleotides: TGCGCCAGCAGCTTGGGCGGGGGAAAAGAGACCCAGTACTTC. This encodes CASSLGGGKETQYF.

This chain connects TRBV10-3 to TRBJ2-7; TRBD1 agrees at 10 bases. Trimming removed 4 bases from V and 5 bases from J; junction bases left unmatched: 8. This CDR3 region has 15 residues. Per the germline V gene, CDR1 is ENHRY and CDR2 is SYGVKD. In DNA form, the CDR3 reads TGTGCCATCAGTGGACGACAGGGGGCGGTCGACGAGCAGTACTTC. It is translated as CAISGRQGAVDEQYF.

The chain combines TRBV3-1 (or the pseudogene TRBV3-2) with TRBJ1-1; no reliable D call. Trimming left V 3 bases short and J 0 bases short, with 8 bases between. CDR1 LGHDT and CDR2 YNNKEL come from the germline V gene (reference sequence). This CDR3 has 14 residues. The CDR3 DNA is TGTGCCAGCAGCCAGATGAGTTTGAACACTGAAGCTTTCTTT. Residues: CASSQMSLNTEAFF.

The chain uses TRBV20-1 and TRBJ2-3, with D maybe TRBD1 (5 bases). Germline CDR1 reads DFQATT; CDR2 reads SNEGSKA (reference sequence). Trimming took off 4 bases at V and 2 bases at J, with 10 bases between the two ends. The CDR3 contains 13 residues. In DNA, the CDR3 is TGCAGTGCTACTGACAGACACACAGATACGCAGTATTTT. This gives the protein CSATDRHTDTQYF.

This rearrangement joins TRBV5-6 to TRBJ1-1, with D possibly matching TRBD1 (6 bases). With 4 bases removed from V and 11 bases from J, the gap between germline ends came to 15 bases. The CDR3 consists of 12 residues. Germline CDR1 SGHDT, CDR2 YYEEEE. DNA for the CDR3: TGTGCCAGCAGCCTACAGGGAATCTTGGCTTTCTTT. It yields the protein CASSLQGILAFF.

The rearrangement uses TRBV28 and TRBJ1-1; D gene unclear. The germline CDR1 and CDR2 sequences are MDHEN and SYDVKM. V was cut by 9 bases and J by 9 bases, with 20 bases left in between. The length of the CDR3 is 13 residues. The DNA for the CDR3 is TGTGCCAGTGGCCCCCACGTCCACGCCAAAGCTTTCTTT. Translation: CASGPHVHAKAFF.

The rearrangement links TRBV18 to TRBJ2-5; unclear D gene. Trimming took off 4 bases at V and 5 bases at J, with 14 bases between the two ends. Germline values: CDR1 KGHSH, CDR2 LQKENI. This CDR3 is built from 14 residues. CDR3 loop: CASSQVGRAETQYF. CDR3 coding DNA: TGTGCCAGCTCACAGGTCGGCAGAGCGGAGACCCAGTACTTC.

The chain couples TRBV5-1 to TRBJ1-2; TRBD1 aligns across 8 bases. V lost 1 base to trimming and J lost 8 bases; unmatched junction nucleotides: 13. The CDR3 runs to 16 residues. The germline V gene encodes CDR1 SGHRS and CDR2 YFSETQ. This CDR3 reads CASSLTGTGRDRGYTF. CDR3 nucleotides: TGCGCCAGCAGCTTGACCGGGACAGGCAGGGACCGGGGCTACACCTTC.

The chain employs TRBV30 and TRBJ1-5, with no clear D. There are 13 residues in the CDR3. V was cut by 0 bases and J by 4 bases, with 7 bases left in between. Germline CDR1 GTSNPN, CDR2 SVGIG (reference sequence). The CDR3 region is CAWSVQDNQPQHF. CDR3 sequence (DNA): TGTGCCTGGAGTGTCCAGGATAATCAGCCCCAGCATTTT.

The rearrangement uses TRBV12-3 or TRBV12-4 and TRBJ1-1; D remains unclear. This CDR3 has 13 residues. The ends were cut back, 5 bases at V and 4 bases at J, with 11 bases in the middle. CDR3 region: CASSRDAGTEAFF. DNA for the CDR3: TGTGCCAGCAGTCGGGATGCGGGCACTGAAGCTTTCTTT.

The V and J genes are TRBV30 and TRBJ2-7, with 8 bases aligning to TRBD1. Trimming took 2 bases from V and 4 from J; bases not matched to a gene: 10. Germline V gene lookup returns CDR1 GTSNPN and CDR2 SVGIG (reference sequence). This CDR3 comprises 15 residues. The CDR3 sequence: CAWSTGGTVAYEQYF. The CDR3 DNA sequence: TGTGCCTGGAGTACAGGGGGTACAGTGGCATACGAGCAGTACTTC.

The chain links TRBV3-1 (or the pseudogene TRBV3-2) to TRBJ2-4; tentative D call: TRBD2 (5 bases). CDR3 length: 13 residues. V was trimmed by 1 base and J by 12 bases, leaving 13 bases between them. CDR1 LGHDT and CDR2 YNNKEL come from the germline V gene (reference sequence). The CDR3 DNA reads TGTGCCAGCAGCCAAGTCCAGAGGGCAGCTCAGTACTTC. Encoded protein: CASSQVQRAAQYF.

The chain is built from TRBV19 and TRBJ1-2, with a weak D call TRBD1 (5 bases). CDR3 length: 14 amino acids. Germline CDR1 and CDR2: LNHDA and SQIVND (reference sequence). Trimming removed 8 bases at V and 8 bases at J, with 21 bases between. CDR3 protein: CASGRDWTSGGYTF. CDR3 in DNA: TGTGCCAGTGGAAGGGACTGGACCTCCGGAGGCTACACCTTC.

This clone showed up just once. CDR3 nucleotide sequence: TGTGCCAGCAGCTTAGATATCAGGGCGTACAGGAACTCTGGAAACACCATATATTTT. Encoded protein: CASSLDIRAYRNSGNTIYF. The rearrangement joins TRBV7-9 to TRBJ1-3; D might be TRBD1 (5 bases). The CDR3 is made up of 19 amino acids. CDR1 is SEHNR, CDR2 FQNEAQ, per germline (reference sequence). The V and J ends lost 1 base and 0 bases respectively, with 19 bases between them.

V gene TRBV2 combines with J gene TRBJ2-3, with TRBD1 identical over 7 bases. Germline-derived CDR1 and CDR2 are SNHLY and FYNNEI. This CDR3 is 15 amino acids long. Losses at the gene ends were 8 bases for V and 0 bases for J; bases not matched to a gene: 8. The CDR3 region has the DNA TGTGCCAGCGCGGACAGGAGATCTAGCACAGATACGCAGTATTTT. The encoded protein is CASADRRSSTDTQYF.

This clone was recorded a few times. The chain is built from TRBV27 and TRBJ1-5, with 9 positions matching TRBD1. The CDR3 spans 18 residues. Germline lookup yields CDR1 MNHEY and CDR2 SMNVEV (reference sequence). V dropped 2 bases and J dropped 2; count of bases not matched to a gene: 10. In nucleotides, the CDR3 is TGTGCCAGCAGTTTACACCCTGGATGGACAGGGGGCAATCAGCCCCAGCATTTT. Amino acid sequence: CASSLHPGWTGGNQPQHF.